A single T cell receptor (beta chain) is shown here with its context. Its antigen is unknown. Base qualities were left out, and no much larger clone turns up one base away. Collaborating institutions collected whole blood in K2EDTA tubes following their own protocols. For TCRbeta analysis, collaborator samples were shipped as frozen whole blood, as isolated PBMCs, or as DNA extracted from either sample type. The V and J ends are trimmed by 6 bases and 9 bases, leaving 12 bases between them. The germline V gene provides CDR1 LGHNT and CDR2 FRNRAP. Counted from cysteine to phenylalanine, this CDR3 has 12 amino acids. The entry retains the CDR3 DNA only, 36 bases that are in frame from base 1. The sample comes from a study of blood T cell repertoires in COVID-19 (dated by TCRdb to about 2020). For context, the study as a whole: Samples covering the acute and convalescent phases of COVID-19 were provided by collaborators in the United States, Italy and Spain. The material from the prospective study consisted of cDNA or gDNA derived from T cells, B-cell-depleted T cells, or PBMCs. Subjects who had been exposed to COVID-19, were actively infected with it, or had recovered from it provided the deeply sampled blood TCRbeta repertoires that made up the dataset. The repertoires were made available in a free public database intended to serve as a resource for research on the immune response to SARS-CoV-2. The samples were drawn from two sources: the first 160 participants of the ongoing ImmuneRACE study, and 1,200 or so subjects contributed by 6 global collaborators. A de-identified subject ID, COVID-19 status, age in years and sex were almost always included in the sample metadata. Where available, HLA class I and class II types were taken from metadata supplied by the sample provider and were not determined by assay-based typing. Summary of the overall study and its limitations: How much clinical and demographic metadata was included differed by source and by participant, and the metadata was provided uncurated.

The immunoSEQ Assay, a bias-controlled multiplex PCR, was used to amplify TCRbeta CDR3 regions from genomic DNA. From the authors' description of their analysis: The number of nucleated cells in each sample was estimated by amplification of reference gene primers within the assay. Sequence reads were collapsed and filtered to measure the absolute abundance of every unique TCRbeta CDR3 rearrangement. For each sample, productive Simpson clonality was calculated as the square root of Simpson's diversity index over productive rearrangements. TCRdb holds this immuneACCESS table with in-frame rearrangements only. Some clones are missing; in checked studies, unresolved V genes explain under half, and the rest has no known cause. The DNA gave D and trimming, while V, J and clone size come from that table. Recorded for this sample are 40,000 to 45,000 clones; approximately 79% of them occurred a single time. The ten largest clones capture approximately 30% of the sample.

The sequenced material came from peripheral blood. Recombination linked TRBV12-5 to TRBJ2-1; the D region possibly corresponds to TRBD2 (6 bases align). This TCR came from a woman older than 75 with acute or convalescent COVID-19. Read as DNA, the sequence is TGTGCTAGTGGAGACCAGGGACTTGAGCAGTTCTTC. It translates as CASGDQGLEQFF. With the rest looked up from the reference TRBV12-5 and TRBJ2-1 genes rather than sequenced, the full variable domain is DARVTQTPRHKVTEMGQEVTMRCQPILGHNTVFWYRQTMMQGLELLAYFRNRAPLDDSGMPKDRFSAEMPDATLATLKIQPSEPRDSAVYFCASGDQGLEQFFGPGTRLTVL.